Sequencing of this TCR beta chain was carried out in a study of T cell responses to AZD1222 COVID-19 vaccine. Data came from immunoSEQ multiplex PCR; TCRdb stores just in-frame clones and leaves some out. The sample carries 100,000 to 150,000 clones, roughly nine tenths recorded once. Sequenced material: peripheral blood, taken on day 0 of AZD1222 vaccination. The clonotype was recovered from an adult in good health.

This chain's CDR3 is CASSLGDAGKGGTQYF. The DNA of the CDR3 is TGTGCCAGCAGCTTGGGGGATGCAGGGAAAGGTGGGACCCAGTACTTC. The chain is built from TRBV7-9 and TRBJ2-5, with D perhaps being TRBD1 or TRBD2 (5 bases each). The CDR3 extends over 16 amino acids. The V gene's germline CDR1 is SEHNR and CDR2 FQNEAQ (reference sequence). The V end was cut by 3 bases, the J end by 7 bases, with 21 bases between.